Each of the 28 T cell receptor beta chains below was sequenced from the same sample in a study of shared clonotypes between healthy human individuals. Here immunoSEQ multiplex PCR was the method, and the copy in TCRdb shows in-frame clones only, minus some. Seen here are some 2,000,000 clones, 90% to 97% observed once, and the top ten hold roughly 0.13%. The sequenced sample consisted of naive CD4+ T cells sorted from blood. Subset indicated: CD45RA+ positively selected. The receptors derive from a man aged 18-30 years in good health.

This clone showed up just once. The chain recombines TRBV5-4 with TRBJ2-5, with TRBD2 as a possible D gene (7 bases). V was pared by 1 base and J by 1 base, with 14 bases between. From germline, CDR1 is SGHNT and CDR2 YYREEE (reference sequence). This CDR3 is 16 amino acids long. The CDR3 nucleotides read TGTGCCAGCAGCTTGTGGCGGGGGCCGATCCAAGAGACCCAGTACTTC. Protein product: CASSLWRGPIQETQYF.

V gene TRBV30 combines with J gene TRBJ1-1; D not resolved. V dropped 2 bases and J dropped 0 bases, with 7 bases sitting between them. This CDR3 is 13 amino acids long. The germline V gene encodes CDR1 GTSNPN and CDR2 SVGIG (reference sequence). The CDR3, as DNA: TGTGCCTGGAGTAATTCCTTGAACACTGAAGCTTTCTTT. Translated, it gives CAWSNSLNTEAFF.

This clone was detected once. The J gene is TRBJ2-6, the V gene TRBV9; D is perhaps TRBD2 (5 bases). Trimming stripped 6 bases from V and 1 base from J, with 14 bases between. Germline V lookup: CDR1 SGDLS, CDR2 YYNGEE. The CDR3 spans 16 residues. CDR3 region: CASNRRGVSGANVLTF. CDR3 coding DNA: TGTGCCAGCAACAGACGGGGAGTATCTGGGGCCAACGTCCTGACTTTC.

V gene TRBV4-3 combines with J gene TRBJ1-4; D is perhaps TRBD1 (5 bases). Germline lookup yields CDR1 LGHNA and CDR2 YSLEER. CDR3 length: 16 residues. V lost 0 bases to trimming and J lost 4 bases, with 12 bases between them. This CDR3 is CASSQESGLYNEKLFF. Here the CDR3 DNA reads TGCGCCAGCAGCCAAGAATCAGGGCTATATAATGAAAAACTGTTTTTT.

This chain uses TRBV4-2 with TRBJ1-2, with D possibly TRBD1 on 5 matching bases. This CDR3 has 15 amino acids. V was clipped by 2 bases and J by 8 bases, with 18 bases between them. CDR1 LGHNA and CDR2 YNFKEQ come from the germline V gene. The CDR3 is CASSQSGYLGVGYTF. Here the CDR3 DNA reads TGTGCCAGCAGCCAATCTGGTTATCTGGGGGTCGGCTACACCTTC.

The rearrangement joins TRBV5-1 to TRBJ1-2; tentatively, D is TRBD1 (6 bases). The CDR3 runs to 15 residues. With 3 bases removed from V and 5 bases from J, the gap between germline ends came to 17 bases. Germline V gives CDR1 SGHRS, CDR2 YFSETQ. CDR3 residues: CASSSKAQGTYGYTF. CDR3 bases: TGCGCCAGCAGCTCAAAAGCCCAGGGGACGTATGGCTACACCTTC.

This rearrangement joins TRBV19 to TRBJ2-7, with 7 bases identical to TRBD2. This CDR3 spans 15 amino acids. With 5 bases clipped from V and 2 bases from J, the junction kept 9 bases outside the gene matches. Germline values: CDR1 LNHDA, CDR2 SQIVND (reference sequence). CDR3 nucleotides: TGTGCCAGTAGTGTCTTGGCGGGAGTGCCCTACGAGCAGTACTTC. Translated, it gives CASSVLAGVPYEQYF.

This chain joins TRBV5-4 and TRBJ1-4; tentative D call: TRBD1 (5 bases). Germline V gene data show CDR1 as SGHNT and CDR2 as YYREEE (reference sequence). This CDR3 region has 14 residues. The V and J ends lost 3 bases and 6 bases respectively, with 12 bases between them. The CDR3 sequence: CASSSGGIHEKLFF. As DNA, the CDR3 is TGTGCCAGCAGCTCCGGGGGAATCCATGAAAAACTGTTTTTT.

V gene TRBV9 combines with J gene TRBJ1-6; D remains ambiguous. Germline V CDR1 and CDR2: SGDLS, YYNGEE. The ends were cut back, 0 bases at V and 6 bases at J, with 13 bases in the middle. The CDR3 runs 16 residues. Here the CDR3 reads CASSVVPDTGNSPLHF. The CDR3 DNA sequence: TGTGCCAGCAGCGTAGTGCCCGATACCGGTAATTCACCCCTCCACTTT.

This chain links TRBV27 with TRBJ2-7, with 9 bases aligning to TRBD1. The V segment lost 5 bases and the J segment 4 bases; nucleotides outside the gene matches: 9. The germline V gene has CDR1 MNHEY and CDR2 SMNVEV (reference sequence). This CDR3 has 15 amino acids. The CDR3 DNA is TGTGCCAGCAGTCTCACCGGGACAGGGAGATACGAGCAGTACTTC. This sequence encodes CASSLTGTGRYEQYF.

The J gene is TRBJ2-2, the V gene TRBV6-6; TRBD2 aligns across 7 bases. This CDR3 has 16 amino acids. V gave up 8 bases and J gave up 7 bases; unmatched junction bases: 16. The germline CDR1 and CDR2 sequences are MNHNY and SVGAGI (reference sequence). The chain's CDR3 is CASSKPASGVRGELFF. In nucleotides, the CDR3 is TGTGCCAGCTCCAAACCGGCTAGCGGAGTCCGCGGGGAGCTGTTTTTT.

This clone showed up just once. The chain has TRBV7-9 and TRBJ1-2; 7 bases line up with TRBD1. The germline V gene has CDR1 SEHNR and CDR2 FQNEAQ (reference sequence). V was pared by 1 base and J by 3 bases, with 8 bases of the junction left unmatched. CDR3 length equals 16 residues. CDR3 residues: CASSLGLGDSYYGYTF. The CDR3 DNA sequence: TGTGCCAGCAGCTTAGGTTTGGGGGACAGCTACTATGGCTACACCTTC.

V and J are TRBV9 and TRBJ2-3, with 10 bases matching TRBD2. CDR3 length: 15 residues. V shed 3 bases, J shed 1 base, and the junction held 2 bases outside the gene matches. Germline lookup yields CDR1 SGDLS and CDR2 YYNGEE. CDR3 bases: TGTGCCAGCAGCGGAGCGGGAGGGGGCACAGATACGCAGTATTTT. Translation: CASSGAGGGTDTQYF. The full variable domain, in which reference TRBV9 and TRBJ2-3 provide the parts outside the CDR3, is DSGVTQTPKHLITATGQRVTLRCSPRSGDLSVYWYQQSLDQGLQFLIQYYNGEERAKGNILERFSAQQFPDLHSELNLSSLELGDSALYFCASSGAGGGTDTQYFGPGTRLTVL.

The table lists this clone with a count of one. This rearrangement joins TRBV5-1 to TRBJ1-2; no definite D call. CDR3 length: 14 amino acids. Germline-derived CDR1 and CDR2 are SGHRS and YFSETQ. Trimming pared 1 base from V and 8 bases from J, leaving 15 bases between. The CDR3 loop is CASSLSEVRQGYTF. The CDR3 DNA sequence: TGCGCCAGCAGCTTGTCGGAAGTTCGTCAAGGCTACACCTTC. Looking up the rest from reference TRBV5-1 and TRBJ1-2 gives the full variable domain: KAGVTQTPRYLIKTRGQQVTLSCSPISGHRSVSWYQQTPGQGLQFLFEYFSETQRNKGNFPGRFSGRQFSNSRSEMNVSTLELGDSALYLCASSLSEVRQGYTFGSGTRLTVV.

In DNA form, the CDR3 reads TGTGCCAGCAGTTACGAGCCCGGTGTACGCGAGCAGTACTTC. The encoded protein is CASSYEPGVREQYF. The rearrangement joins TRBV6-5 to TRBJ2-7; D remains unclear. The V end lost 2 bases, the J end lost 6 bases, and 14 bases lay between the germline ends. The CDR3 covers 14 residues. The germline gives CDR1 MNHEY, CDR2 SVGAGI.

The chain employs TRBV6-1 and TRBJ1-1; D is possibly TRBD1 (5 bases). The CDR3 extends over 15 amino acids. Germline V gene sequence: CDR1 MNHNS, CDR2 SASEGT. The V gene lost 4 bases and the J gene lost 4 bases, with 16 bases spanning the gap. As DNA, the CDR3 is TGTGCCAGCAGTGTAAGGCAGGGTTTGGGCACTGAAGCTTTCTTT. Its protein product is CASSVRQGLGTEAFF.

This chain connects TRBV6-5 to TRBJ1-1; TRBD1 matches at 7 bases. From germline, CDR1 is MNHEY and CDR2 SVGAGI. The CDR3 is made up of 13 amino acids. J lost 10 bases, V lost 4 bases, and 9 bases had no gene match. In DNA, the CDR3 is TGTGCCAGCAGTTCCGTACAGGGGCGGCCAGCTTTCTTT. Translation: CASSSVQGRPAFF.

This chain joins TRBV27 and TRBJ1-6; D is possibly TRBD1 (6 bases). V lost 7 bases and J 0 bases, leaving 13 bases between the germline ends. CDR1 and CDR2 from the germline V gene are MNHEY and SMNVEV (reference sequence). The CDR3 covers 16 residues. CDR3 sequence: CASTAGVSSYNSPLHF. CDR3 coding DNA: TGTGCCAGCACCGCAGGGGTAAGCTCCTATAATTCACCCCTCCACTTT.

This chain joins TRBV18 and TRBJ2-4; TRBD1 is a possible D gene (5 bases). The CDR3 runs to 14 residues. V dropped 0 bases and J dropped 7 bases, with 10 bases sitting between them. CDR1 and CDR2 (germline): KGHSH, LQKENI. CDR3: CASSPPDRLNIQYF. CDR3 coding DNA: TGTGCCAGCTCACCACCCGACAGACTGAACATTCAGTACTTC. The full variable domain, with the rest looked up from reference TRBV18 and TRBJ2-4, is NAGVMQNPRHLVRRRGQEARLRCSPMKGHSHVYWYRQLPEEGLKFMVYLQKENIIDESGMPKERFSAEFPKEGPSILRIQQVVRGDSAAYFCASSPPDRLNIQYFGAGTRLSVL.

The rearrangement joins TRBV13 to TRBJ2-7; tentatively, D is TRBD2 (7 bases). CDR1 is PRHDT, CDR2 FYEKMQ, per germline (reference sequence). The CDR3 is made up of 16 amino acids. V lost 5 bases and J lost 6, with 23 bases in between. The chain's CDR3 is CASSRGGSSFPGEQYF. In DNA, the CDR3 is TGTGCCAGCAGCAGGGGGGGGTCCTCGTTCCCCGGCGAGCAGTACTTC.

The chain links TRBV7-9 to TRBJ2-1, with a possible D match to TRBD2 (6 bases). The CDR3 totals 16 residues. Trimming pared 3 bases from V and 8 bases from J, leaving 20 bases between. Germline V gene data show CDR1 as SEHNR and CDR2 as FQNEAQ (reference sequence). Written as DNA, the CDR3 is TGTGCCAGCAGCTTGGGGGGTGGAGGGCCCAAAGATGAGCAGTTCTTC. It translates to CASSLGGGGPKDEQFF.

This sequence joins TRBV15 and TRBJ2-5, with a possible D match to TRBD2 (6 bases). V was clipped by 1 base and J by 4 bases, with 10 bases between them. This CDR3 has 14 residues. Germline CDR1 LNHNV, CDR2 YYDKDF (reference sequence). CDR3 DNA: TGTGCCACCAGCAGAGGTCTGACTAGAGAGACCCAGTACTTC. It is translated as CATSRGLTRETQYF.

V usage is TRBV5-6 and J usage is TRBJ2-1; no definite D call. V dropped 4 bases and J dropped 4 bases, with 6 bases sitting between them. Germline V lookup: CDR1 SGHDT, CDR2 YYEEEE. CDR3 length: 12 residues. The CDR3 protein is CASSRSYNEQFF. The CDR3 nucleotides read TGTGCCAGCAGCCGCAGTTACAATGAGCAGTTCTTC.

The chain is built from TRBV15 and TRBJ1-4, with D unresolved. Germline CDR1 is LNHNV and CDR2 is YYDKDF (reference sequence). The CDR3 is 15 amino acids. V was shortened by 1 base and J by 0 bases, with 6 bases between the two germline ends. DNA for the CDR3: TGTGCCACCAGCAGAGTAGAATCAACTAATGAAAAACTGTTTTTT. It encodes CATSRVESTNEKLFF.

This clone occurred once. The V and J genes are TRBV10-3 and TRBJ2-5, with TRBD2 matching over 8 bases. CDR1 and CDR2 from the germline V gene are ENHRY and SYGVKD. This CDR3 spans 17 amino acids. V trimming: 10 bases; J trimming: 3 bases; junction bases outside the gene matches: 19. This CDR3 reads CATLRGGGSRTKETQYF. The CDR3 DNA sequence: TGTGCCACTTTAAGAGGCGGGGGGTCGCGGACCAAAGAGACCCAGTACTTC.

In nucleotides, the CDR3 is TGTGCCAGCAGCGTAGGGGGCACCCTCTACGAGCAGTACTTC. Encoded protein: CASSVGGTLYEQYF. The chain carries TRBV7-8 and TRBJ2-7; 7 nucleotides align to TRBD1. Germline CDR1 and CDR2: SGHVS and FQNEAQ. This CDR3 has 14 amino acids. Trimming at V came to 5 bases and at J to 3 bases, leaving 7 bases not matched to a gene. The full variable domain, in which reference TRBV7-8 and TRBJ2-7 provide the parts outside the CDR3, is GAGVSQSPRYKVAKRGQDVALRCDPISGHVSLFWYQQALGQGPEFLTYFQNEAQLDKSGLPSDRFFAERPEGSVSTLKIQRTQQEDSAVYLCASSVGGTLYEQYFGPGTRLTVT.

The V and J genes are TRBV19 and TRBJ2-1, with TRBD2 matching 12 bases. Germline assignment: CDR1 LNHDA and CDR2 SQIVND (reference sequence). This CDR3 comprises 15 residues. Trimming took 3 bases from V and 8 from J; bases not matched to a gene: 5. Written as DNA, the CDR3 is TGTGCCAGTAGTATTCTAGCGGGGGGGCAAGATGAGCAGTTCTTC. It yields the protein CASSILAGGQDEQFF.

The chain joins TRBV10-1 to TRBJ1-1; D is possibly TRBD1 (5 bases). V lost 3 bases and J lost 1, with 9 bases in between. Germline V gene lookup returns CDR1 WNHNN and CDR2 SYGVQD (reference sequence). This CDR3 comprises 14 residues. CDR3 nucleotides: TGCGCCAGCAGTGAAGGGGATCCGAACACTGAAGCTTTCTTT. This encodes CASSEGDPNTEAFF.